This T cell receptor beta chain was captured in a study of blood T cells in healthy people across ages. Primed by a sample-barcoded 5' primer and a J-beta primer mix, a second PCR proceeded for 7 to 11 cycles. Any given sample supplied a minimum of 3 million CDR3-containing paired-end reads. TCRdb re-called the 5' RACE reads through MiXCR, storing one row per CDR3 protein. Of roughly 1,800,000 distinct CDR3 sequences listed, 49% are singletons. The CDR3 covers 15 residues. The V gene lost 1 base and the J gene lost 5 bases, with 9 bases spanning the gap. The specimen was blood. The receptor was isolated from a woman in her forties in good health. V usage is TRBV12-3 or TRBV12-4 and J usage is TRBJ2-6; no definite D call. CDR3 sequence (DNA): TGTGCCAGCAGTTTAGGGGGTGAGCGGGCCAACGTCCTGACTTTC. Encoded protein: CASSLGGERANVLTF.